This record looks at one T cell receptor beta chain sequence and its context. Seattle patient enrollment occurred during active infection, with longitudinal follow-up thereafter. This entry is derived from a study of blood T cell repertoires in COVID-19. Study processing details: Using reference gene primer amplification, nucleated cell counts were estimated. Data came from immunoSEQ multiplex PCR; TCRdb stores just in-frame clones and leaves some out. D and trimming come from the DNA, and the V and J calls and clone size come from that table. The sample includes approximately 300,000 clones, roughly 90% of them seen just once. Trimming removed 6 bases from V and 1 base from J; junction bases left unmatched: 13. CDR3 size: 18 residues. Germline-derived CDR1 and CDR2 are ENHRY and SYGVKD.

The genes are TRBV10-3 and TRBJ2-2; 8 bases match TRBD2. Sequencing input: peripheral blood. This clonotype was sampled from a woman aged 30 to 39 with COVID-19, enrolled during active disease. CDR3 region: CAIRSSGWKGLNTGELFF. DNA of the CDR3: TGTGCCATCAGATCTAGCGGGTGGAAGGGATTGAACACCGGGGAGCTGTTTTTT.